The rows below give T cell receptor beta chains drawn from one sample of a study of shared clonotypes between healthy human individuals. Measured with immunoSEQ multiplex PCR; TCRdb has only the in-frame clones, and not every one. The sample lists just over 2,000,000 clones, about 95% occurring once. Sequences were obtained from naive CD8+ T cells sorted from blood. These receptors originate from a man aged 18 to 30 in good health. Each CDR3 is given with its conserved first and last residue. D genes are given only for firm matches. Clone sizes are given selectively: once, few, many, or a class where the clone is expanded.

- | - | TRBJ2-7 | TRBV6-6 | 12 | CASSSSSYEQYF | TGTGCCAGCAGTTCCTCCTCCTACGAGCAGTACTTC
- | - | TRBJ2-2 | TRBV5-6 | 13 | CASTLGTYGELFF | TGTGCCAGCACCCTAGGGACATACGGGGAGCTGTTTTTT
- | - | TRBJ2-1 | TRBV28 | 15 | CASTLGGASYNEQFF | TGTGCCAGCACTCTGGGGGGGGCCTCCTACAATGAGCAGTTCTTC
- | TRBD1 | TRBJ2-7 | TRBV5-1 | 15 | CASSLAPGTGVEQYF | TGCGCCAGCAGCTTGGCACCCGGGACAGGGGTCGAGCAGTACTTC
- | - | TRBJ1-1 | TRBV9 | 14 | CASSASGQNTEAFF | TGTGCCAGCAGCGCGTCTGGACAGAACACTGAAGCTTTCTTT
- | TRBD1 | TRBJ1-5 | TRBV4-1 | 14 | CASSHRTGGGTQHF | TGCGCCAGCAGCCATAGGACAGGGGGTGGTACCCAGCATTTT
- | TRBD1 | TRBJ2-7 | TRBV5-1 | 14 | CASSLETGSYEQYF | TGCGCCAGCAGCTTAGAGACAGGGTCCTACGAGCAGTACTTC
- | - | TRBJ2-7 | TRBV6-5 | 15 | CASSYTRLSSYEQYF | TGTGCCAGCAGTTACACTCGACTCAGCTCCTACGAGCAGTACTTC
- | - | TRBJ2-1 | TRBV13 | 16 | CASSLTDRDSYNEQFF | TGTGCCAGCAGCTTAACGGACAGAGATTCCTACAATGAGCAGTTCTTC
- | TRBD1 | TRBJ2-7 | TRBV7-9 | 17 | CASSLAGGGTGGSEQYF | TGTGCCAGCAGCTTAGCTGGGGGCGGGACAGGGGGCAGCGAGCAGTACTTC
- | - | TRBJ2-2 | TRBV4-3 | 14 | CASSQWVNTGELFF | TGCGCCAGCAGCCAATGGGTGAACACCGGGGAGCTGTTTTTT
- | - | TRBJ1-1 | TRBV5-8 | 13 | CASSLYFDTEAFF | TGTGCCAGCAGCTTGTACTTTGACACTGAAGCTTTCTTT
- | TRBD2 | TRBJ2-7 | TRBV4-3 | 17 | CASSRETGLAGEDEQYF | TGCGCCAGCAGCCGAGAAACGGGGCTAGCGGGGGAAGACGAGCAGTACTTC
- | - | TRBJ2-7 | TRBV29-1 | 14 | CSVEGDGSSYEQYF | TGCAGCGTTGAAGGGGACGGAAGCTCCTACGAGCAGTACTTC
- | - | TRBJ2-2 | TRBV10-3 | 15 | CAISEGDSNTGELFF | TGTGCCATCAGTGAGGGGGATTCGAACACCGGGGAGCTGTTTTTT
- | TRBD2 | TRBJ2-2 | TRBV10-1 | 13 | CASQGLNTGELFF | TGCGCCAGCCAGGGACTAAACACCGGGGAGCTGTTTTTT
- | - | TRBJ1-5 | TRBV6-1 | 16 | CASSELSHSYNQPQHF | TGTGCCAGCAGTGAACTCTCGCACAGCTACAATCAGCCCCAGCATTTT
- | - | TRBJ2-3 | TRBV10-1 | 13 | CASSGGITDTQYF | TGCGCCAGCAGTGGGGGTATCACAGATACGCAGTATTTT
- | TRBD1 | TRBJ1-5 | TRBV5-4 | 16 | CASSLWAGGSNQPQHF | TGTGCCAGCAGCTTGTGGGCAGGGGGAAGCAATCAGCCCCAGCATTTT
- | TRBD2 | TRBJ2-1 | TRBV11-2 | 14 | CASSSGTVYNEQFF | TGTGCCAGCAGCAGCGGGACTGTATACAATGAGCAGTTCTTC
- | TRBD2 | TRBJ2-7 | TRBV4-3 | 14 | CASSQERDLYEQYF | TGCGCCAGCAGCCAGGAGCGGGATCTTTACGAGCAGTACTTC
- | - | TRBJ2-5 | TRBV12-5 | 15 | CASGLVTLGSETQYF | TGTGCTAGTGGTTTGGTAACCCTAGGGAGCGAGACCCAGTACTTC
- | - | TRBJ1-2 | TRBV2 | 17 | CASSERARGNLNYGYTF | TGTGCCAGCAGTGAAAGGGCCAGGGGAAACCTTAACTATGGCTACACCTTC
- | - | TRBJ1-1 | TRBV29-1 | 11 | CSAEVDTEAFF | TGCAGCGCCGAGGTGGACACTGAAGCTTTCTTT
- | TRBD1 | TRBJ1-6 | TRBV30 | 14 | CAWSDGQGRSPLHF | TGTGCCTGGAGTGACGGACAGGGAAGGTCACCCCTCCACTTT
- | - | TRBJ2-1 | TRBV30 | 13 | CAWSFNPGEEQFF | TGTGCCTGGAGCTTCAATCCGGGGGAGGAGCAGTTCTTC
- | - | TRBJ2-5 | TRBV11-2 | 13 | CASSLERGAGQYF | TGTGCCAGCAGCTTAGAGAGGGGGGCAGGCCAGTACTTC
- | - | TRBJ1-1 | TRBV29-1 | 12 | CSVEELNTEAFF | TGCAGCGTTGAGGAGCTGAACACTGAAGCTTTCTTT
once | TRBD2 | TRBJ2-5 | TRBV10-2 | 14 | CASTLAGGIETQYF | TGCGCCAGCACCCTAGCGGGAGGGATAGAGACCCAGTACTTC
- | TRBD2 | TRBJ2-7 | TRBV6-5 | 15 | CAVRVPGTSAYEQYF | TGTGCCGTGCGGGTGCCCGGGACTAGCGCCTACGAGCAGTACTTC
- | - | TRBJ1-3 | TRBV7-9 | 12 | CASSPAVDTIYF | TGTGCCAGCAGCCCAGCCGTGGACACCATATATTTT
- | - | TRBJ2-3 | TRBV30 | 15 | CAWNPSYGSTDTQYF | TGTGCCTGGAACCCCAGCTACGGGAGCACAGATACGCAGTATTTT
- | TRBD2 | TRBJ2-7 | TRBV2 | 14 | CASSDPSGTYEQYF | TGTGCCAGCAGTGATCCTAGCGGGACCTACGAGCAGTACTTC
- | - | TRBJ1-1 | TRBV6-5 | 13 | CASSYPRYTEAFF | TGTGCCAGCAGTTACCCCCGCTACACTGAAGCTTTCTTT
- | - | TRBJ2-7 | TRBV7-8 | 14 | CASSFGGGIYEQYF | TGTGCCAGCAGCTTCGGAGGAGGGATCTACGAGCAGTACTTC
- | TRBD2 | TRBJ2-7 | TRBV27 | 20 | CATYRLYRPAGGISSYEQYF | TGTGCCACCTATAGATTGTATCGGCCAGCGGGAGGGATCTCAAGCTACGAGCAGTACTTC
- | - | TRBJ2-7 | TRBV27 | 11 | CASSSNHEQYF | TGTGCCAGCAGTTCCAACCACGAGCAGTACTTC
- | - | TRBJ1-2 | TRBV5-4 | 11 | CASSLAQAYTF | TGTGCCAGCAGCTTGGCCCAGGCCTACACCTTC
- | - | TRBJ2-1 | TRBV10-3 | 14 | CAIGFEGRVYEQFF | TGTGCCATCGGATTTGAAGGCAGGGTATATGAGCAGTTCTTC
once | - | TRBJ1-1 | TRBV27 | 13 | CASMRGAVTEAFF | TGTGCCAGCATGAGGGGGGCCGTCACTGAAGCTTTCTTT
- | TRBD1 | TRBJ2-7 | TRBV25-1 | 13 | CASGETGGYEQYF | TGTGCCAGCGGGGAGACAGGGGGCTACGAGCAGTACTTC
- | - | TRBJ2-7 | TRBV6-6 | 14 | CASSYSGEIYEQYF | TGTGCCAGCAGTTACTCGGGGGAGATCTACGAGCAGTACTTC
- | TRBD1 | TRBJ1-1 | TRBV15 | 15 | CATSRNRGLNTEAFF | TGTGCCACCAGCAGAAACAGGGGACTGAACACTGAAGCTTTCTTT
- | - | TRBJ1-4 | TRBV27 | 14 | CASSLGQDNEKLFF | TGTGCCAGCAGTTTAGGGCAGGATAATGAAAAACTGTTTTTT
- | - | TRBJ2-1 | TRBV2 | 18 | CASTQRIPGTEQYNEQFF | TGTGCCAGCACTCAACGCATCCCCGGGACTGAACAATACAATGAGCAGTTCTTC
- | TRBD2 | TRBJ2-1 | TRBV19 | 14 | CASSLLAGSVEQFF | TGTGCCAGTAGCCTACTAGCGGGATCGGTTGAGCAGTTCTTC
- | - | TRBJ2-7 | TRBV29-1 | 15 | CSVLQGGGNMYEQYF | TGCAGCGTTCTCCAAGGTGGGGGAAATATGTACGAGCAGTACTTC
few | - | TRBJ2-4 | TRBV2 | 13 | CASSADEYYIQYF | TGTGCCAGCAGTGCGGATGAATACTACATTCAGTACTTC
- | - | TRBJ2-7 | TRBV5-1 | 13 | CASSLNRDNEQYF | TGCGCCAGCAGCCTTAACAGGGATAACGAGCAGTACTTC
- | TRBD1 | TRBJ2-1 | TRBV7-9 | 15 | CASSLGQGRDNEQFF | TGTGCCAGCAGCTTAGGACAGGGTCGGGATAATGAGCAGTTCTTC
- | - | TRBJ2-5 | TRBV29-1 | 14 | CSVLIPDHQETQYF | TGCAGCGTTCTAATTCCGGACCATCAAGAGACCCAGTACTTC
- | TRBD1 | TRBJ1-2 | TRBV27 | 14 | CASSQGQGRGGYTF | TGTGCCAGCAGTCAGGGACAGGGAAGAGGTGGCTACACCTTC
- | - | TRBJ1-2 | TRBV12-2 | 19 | CASRLAICGQAAGAYGYTF | TGTGCAAGTCGCTTAGCTATCTGTGGACAGGCGGCCGGGGCCTATGGCTACACCTTC
few | - | TRBJ2-2 | TRBV6-5 | 15 | CASSLVGRNTGELFF | TGTGCCAGCAGCCTGGTGGGCCGGAACACCGGGGAGCTGTTTTTT
- | TRBD1 | TRBJ2-7 | TRBV19 | 15 | CASTAGQGVGYEQYF | TGTGCCAGTACCGCCGGACAGGGTGTGGGTTACGAGCAGTACTTC
- | TRBD1 | TRBJ2-7 | TRBV7-9 | 14 | CASSFSGTGGEQYF | TGTGCCAGCAGCTTCTCCGGGACAGGGGGCGAGCAGTACTTC
- | TRBD2 | TRBJ2-7 | TRBV19 | 14 | CASSFGLAVYEQYF | TGTGCCAGTAGCTTCGGACTAGCGGTCTACGAGCAGTACTTC
once | - | TRBJ2-2 | TRBV6-1 | 15 | CASSGGGGYTGELFF | TGTGCCAGCAGTGGAGGAGGGGGGTACACCGGGGAGCTGTTTTTT